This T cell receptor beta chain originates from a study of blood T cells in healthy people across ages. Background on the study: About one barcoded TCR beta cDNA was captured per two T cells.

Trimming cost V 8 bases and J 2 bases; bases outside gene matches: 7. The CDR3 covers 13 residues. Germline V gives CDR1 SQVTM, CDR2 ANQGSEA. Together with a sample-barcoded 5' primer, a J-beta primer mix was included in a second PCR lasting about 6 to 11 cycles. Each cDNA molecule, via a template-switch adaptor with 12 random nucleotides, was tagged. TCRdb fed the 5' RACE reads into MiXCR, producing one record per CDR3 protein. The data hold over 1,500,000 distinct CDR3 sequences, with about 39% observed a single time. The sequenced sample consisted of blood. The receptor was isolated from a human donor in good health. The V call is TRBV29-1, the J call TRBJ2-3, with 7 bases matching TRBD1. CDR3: CSTETGNTDTQYF. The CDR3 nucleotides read TGCAGCACCGAGACAGGGAACACAGATACGCAGTATTTT.